Detailed here is one TCR beta chain. The antigen remains unidentified. Each CDR3 protein is one row after TCRdb ran MiXCR on the 5' RACE reads. Among almost 400,000 distinct CDR3 sequences, more than 20% were seen once, and the ten largest hold about a sixth. This sample is drawn from a study of CD8 T cells in ankylosing spondylitis. Notes on the study in general: A motif in TCR beta, a set of roughly eight highly homologous variants, appeared characteristic of ankylosing spondylitis blood. Significantly higher representation of disease-linked clones was reported for matched ankylosing spondylitis synovial fluid.

Trimming took 5 bases from V and 7 from J; bases not matched to a gene: 4. Per the germline V gene, CDR1 is SNHLY and CDR2 is FYNNEI. The CDR3 contains 13 residues. The genes are TRBV2 and TRBJ1-5, with 8 bases that match TRBD1. Sequencing input: blood, either unsorted or a sorted T cell fraction (not recorded which). The receptor comes from a male donor with ankylosing spondylitis. CDR3: CASSRTGKQPQHF. In DNA form, the CDR3 reads TGTGCCAGCAGTCGGACAGGGAAACAGCCCCAGCATTTT.